What follows is one T cell receptor (beta chain) and its context. What it recognizes is unknown. The data originate from a study of OX40 agonist ivuxolimab in advanced cancers. The length of the CDR3 is 15 residues. The V gene's germline CDR1 is SNHLY and CDR2 FYNNEI. Losses at the gene ends were 4 bases for V and 5 bases for J; bases not matched to a gene: 4. Systemic immunosuppression or autoimmune disease history was grounds to exclude patients. Study-wide results and limits: CD4+ and CD8+ T cells in blood underwent clonal expansion by week 6 at 0.1 to 3.0 mg/kg.

The protocol was immunoSEQ multiplex PCR, while the TCRdb copy is restricted to in-frame clones and leaves out a portion. Seen here are 45,000 or so clones, 75% to 90% observed once, and the top ten hold approximately 7.5%. The sample here was CD4+ or CD8+ T cells sorted from blood, taken in a trial of the OX40 agonist ivuxolimab. The J gene is TRBJ2-3, the V gene TRBV2; TRBD2 agrees at 12 bases. The TCR originated in an adult with an advanced solid tumor such as melanoma, head and neck, liver or kidney cancer. For the CDR3, the DNA is TGTGCCAGCAGTGTTCTAGCGGGGGGGGTAGATACGCAGTATTTT. It translates to CASSVLAGGVDTQYF.